These 20 T cell receptor beta chains were all obtained from the same sample, sequenced in a study of shared clonotypes between healthy human individuals. The repertoire was sequenced with immunoSEQ multiplex PCR; TCRdb's copy has only in-frame clones and lacks some. The table lists millions of clones, 85% to 95% of them singletons. Sequencing was performed on naive CD4+ T cells sorted from blood. As for subset: CD45RA+ positively selected. The origin of the receptors is a man between 18 and 35 years old in good health.

The chain employs TRBV5-1 and TRBJ2-1, with 12 positions matching TRBD2. This CDR3 has 15 residues. Looked up from germline, CDR1 is SGHRS and CDR2 is YFSETQ. J gave up 7 bases and V 5 bases, and 7 bases lay outside the gene matches. CDR3 amino acids: CASRSSGRGFNEQFF. The CDR3 coding sequence is TGCGCCAGCAGGTCTAGCGGGAGGGGGTTTAATGAGCAGTTCTTC.

V gene TRBV29-1 combines with J gene TRBJ2-3; tentatively, D is TRBD1 or TRBD2 (5 bases each). The germline V and J ends were trimmed by 4 bases and 0 bases, with 20 bases remaining between them. The germline CDR1 and CDR2 sequences are SQVTM and ANQGSEA. The CDR3 sequence is 17 residues long. The CDR3 loop is CSVAAGSPPYSTDTQYF. CDR3 coding DNA: TGCAGCGTTGCGGCAGGGAGCCCCCCCTATAGCACAGATACGCAGTATTTT.

As for this clone: This sample includes further DNA sequences coding for the same CDR3. The chain uses TRBV29-1 and TRBJ2-7, with 7 bases matching TRBD2. The CDR3 length is 15 residues. The germline V gene encodes CDR1 SQVTM and CDR2 ANQGSEA. J lost 0 bases, V lost 4 bases, and 9 bases had no gene match. Here the CDR3 DNA reads TGCAGCGTTGCCCCAGCGGGGACCTTCTCCTACGAGCAGTACTTC. This codes for CSVAPAGTFSYEQYF.

The chain employs TRBV19 and TRBJ2-7; 9 bases map to TRBD1. CDR3 length: 15 amino acids. Losses at the gene ends were 7 bases for V and 0 bases for J; bases not matched to a gene: 7. CDR1 is LNHDA and CDR2 is SQIVND in the germline V gene (reference sequence). This CDR3 is CASKTGQGLSYEQYF. The CDR3 nucleotides are TGTGCCAGTAAAACAGGACAGGGGCTCTCCTACGAGCAGTACTTC.

This rearrangement joins TRBV5-6 to TRBJ1-1; TRBD1 aligns across 8 bases. The CDR3 loop spans 17 amino acids. Germline V gene lookup returns CDR1 SGHDT and CDR2 YYEEEE. J lost 0 bases, V lost 1 base, and 8 bases had no gene match. This CDR3 is CASSLYQGANVNTEAFF. CDR3 nucleotide sequence: TGTGCCAGCAGCTTGTATCAGGGGGCGAACGTGAACACTGAAGCTTTCTTT.

The chain employs TRBV5-1 and TRBJ1-1; TRBD1 matches 7 bases. The CDR3 totals 14 residues. Losses at the gene ends were 3 bases for V and 1 base for J; bases not matched to a gene: 3. Germline V gene data show CDR1 as SGHRS and CDR2 as YFSETQ. The CDR3 loop reads CASSWDSRNTEAFF. The CDR3 bases are TGCGCCAGCAGCTGGGACAGCCGGAACACTGAAGCTTTCTTT. Full variable domain (outside the CDR3, taken from reference TRBV5-1 and TRBJ1-1): KAGVTQTPRYLIKTRGQQVTLSCSPISGHRSVSWYQQTPGQGLQFLFEYFSETQRNKGNFPGRFSGRQFSNSRSEMNVSTLELGDSALYLCASSWDSRNTEAFFGQGTRLTVV.

CDR3 region: CASSQEPGYEQYF. CDR3 in DNA: TGCGCCAGCAGCCAAGAGCCGGGGTACGAGCAGTACTTC. The rearrangement uses TRBV4-3 and TRBJ2-7; D perhaps matches TRBD2 (5 bases). Germline loops: CDR1 LGHNA, CDR2 YSLEER. The CDR3 contains 13 residues. The V and J ends lost 0 bases and 4 bases respectively, with 7 bases between them.

The CDR3 is CASSYRRAIGEQFF. The CDR3 DNA reads TGTGCCAGCAGTTACAGGAGGGCAATCGGTGAGCAGTTCTTC. The chain employs TRBV27 and TRBJ2-1; tentative D call: TRBD2 (6 bases). Trimming removed 4 bases from V and 9 bases from J, with 16 bases in between. This CDR3 comprises 14 residues. Germline loops: CDR1 MNHEY, CDR2 SMNVEV (reference sequence).

Worth noting for this clone: This specimen includes other DNA sequences encoding the same CDR3. The rearrangement joins TRBV6-1 to TRBJ2-7; D is unclear. The germline V and J ends were trimmed by 6 bases and 2 bases, with 11 bases remaining between them. Germline values: CDR1 MNHNS, CDR2 SASEGT. This CDR3 is 13 amino acids long. The CDR3: CASSLGRTYEQYF. As DNA, the CDR3 is TGTGCCAGCAGCCTTGGGCGTACCTACGAGCAGTACTTC.

The chain joins TRBV4-1 to TRBJ2-1; D gene ambiguous. Germline V gene data show CDR1 as MGHRA and CDR2 as YSYEKL. This CDR3 has 11 residues. V was clipped by 3 bases and J by 9 bases, with 6 bases between them. CDR3 sequence (DNA): TGCGCCAGCAGCCAGATGGGTGAGCAGTTCTTC. Translating it yields CASSQMGEQFF.

This clone was observed once. Other nucleotide sequences in the sample specify the same CDR3. V and J are TRBV11-3 and TRBJ1-1; D gene uncertain. This CDR3 spans 13 amino acids. The V end was cut by 4 bases, the J end by 0 bases, with 6 bases between. Germline-derived CDR1 and CDR2 are SGHNT and YENEEA. The chain's CDR3 is CASSSSLNTEAFF. Here the CDR3 DNA reads TGTGCCAGCAGCTCCTCCCTGAACACTGAAGCTTTCTTT.

The J gene is TRBJ2-7, the V gene TRBV6-5, with D perhaps TRBD2 (5 bases). The V end was cut by 6 bases, the J end by 2 bases, with 14 bases between. CDR3 length: 14 amino acids. Germline loops: CDR1 MNHEY, CDR2 SVGAGI. CDR3 bases: TGTGCCAGCAGCCGGGGAGCGGCCCCCTACGAGCAGTACTTC. Translation gives CASSRGAAPYEQYF.

This clone was seen a single time. The chain recombines TRBV28 with TRBJ2-2, with 9 nucleotides matching TRBD1. The CDR3 runs 14 residues. J lost 0 bases, V lost 9 bases, and 2 bases had no gene match. The germline V gene has CDR1 MDHEN and CDR2 SYDVKM. The CDR3 protein is CASRDRANTGELFF. DNA for the CDR3: TGTGCCAGTAGGGACAGGGCGAACACCGGGGAGCTGTTTTTT.

This clone was observed a single time. The V and J genes are TRBV5-6 and TRBJ2-7; D might be TRBD1 (6 bases). Trimming took off 4 bases at V and 1 base at J, with 21 bases between the two ends. The CDR3 is 17 amino acids. Germline V gene lookup returns CDR1 SGHDT and CDR2 YYEEEE. Here the CDR3 DNA reads TGTGCCAGCAGCCCAGGGGAGTGGACAGTACGTTCCTACGAGCAGTACTTC. Translated, it gives CASSPGEWTVRSYEQYF.

The genes are TRBV29-1 and TRBJ2-2; D may be TRBD1 or TRBD2 (5 bases each). CDR1 and CDR2 (germline): SQVTM, ANQGSEA. Trimming stripped 4 bases from V and 9 bases from J, with 12 bases between. The CDR3 extends over 12 amino acids. The CDR3 region is CSVVHQGRELFF. The CDR3 nucleotides read TGCAGCGTTGTACACCAGGGACGGGAGCTGTTTTTT.

The chain carries TRBV7-9 and TRBJ1-2; D not certain. Germline loops: CDR1 SEHNR, CDR2 FQNEAQ (reference sequence). The ends were cut back, 5 bases at V and 2 bases at J, with 6 bases in the middle. The CDR3 runs 12 residues. CDR3 bases: TGTGCCAGCAGCGCCGACAACTATGGCTACACCTTC. Its translation: CASSADNYGYTF.

The genes are TRBV2 and TRBJ2-2; 13 bases align to TRBD2. Germline CDR1 SNHLY, CDR2 FYNNEI. The trim removed 5 bases at V and 5 bases at J, leaving 5 bases unmatched. The CDR3 length is 16 residues. CDR3 in amino acids: CASSYGLAGATGELFF. The CDR3 DNA reads TGTGCCAGCAGTTACGGACTAGCGGGGGCTACCGGGGAGCTGTTTTTT.

V is TRBV14 and J is TRBJ1-6; D uncertain. Germline V gives CDR1 SGHDN, CDR2 FVKESK. This CDR3 region has 14 residues. Trimming cost V 6 bases and J 10 bases, with 16 bases left between them. CDR3 residues: CASRPTVANSPLHF. In DNA form, the CDR3 reads TGTGCCAGCAGGCCAACGGTGGCGAACTCACCCCTCCACTTT.

The rearrangement uses TRBV5-1 and TRBJ2-5; D perhaps matches TRBD1 (6 bases). V shed 2 bases and J shed 2 bases, with 10 bases lying between them. The germline CDR1 and CDR2 sequences are SGHRS and YFSETQ. The CDR3 covers 14 residues. This CDR3 reads CASSLVTGQETQYF. In DNA form, the CDR3 reads TGCGCCAGCAGCTTAGTAACAGGGCAAGAGACCCAGTACTTC.

A single count supports this clone. Other DNA sequences from this sample encode an identical CDR3 as well. The V gene is TRBV30, the J gene TRBJ1-1; D remains ambiguous. In germline, CDR1 is GTSNPN, CDR2 SVGIG (reference sequence). V was pared by 2 bases and J by 0 bases, with 7 bases between. The CDR3 sequence is 13 residues long. DNA for the CDR3: TGTGCCTGGAGTCCCGACTTGAACACTGAAGCTTTCTTT. Translation gives CAWSPDLNTEAFF.